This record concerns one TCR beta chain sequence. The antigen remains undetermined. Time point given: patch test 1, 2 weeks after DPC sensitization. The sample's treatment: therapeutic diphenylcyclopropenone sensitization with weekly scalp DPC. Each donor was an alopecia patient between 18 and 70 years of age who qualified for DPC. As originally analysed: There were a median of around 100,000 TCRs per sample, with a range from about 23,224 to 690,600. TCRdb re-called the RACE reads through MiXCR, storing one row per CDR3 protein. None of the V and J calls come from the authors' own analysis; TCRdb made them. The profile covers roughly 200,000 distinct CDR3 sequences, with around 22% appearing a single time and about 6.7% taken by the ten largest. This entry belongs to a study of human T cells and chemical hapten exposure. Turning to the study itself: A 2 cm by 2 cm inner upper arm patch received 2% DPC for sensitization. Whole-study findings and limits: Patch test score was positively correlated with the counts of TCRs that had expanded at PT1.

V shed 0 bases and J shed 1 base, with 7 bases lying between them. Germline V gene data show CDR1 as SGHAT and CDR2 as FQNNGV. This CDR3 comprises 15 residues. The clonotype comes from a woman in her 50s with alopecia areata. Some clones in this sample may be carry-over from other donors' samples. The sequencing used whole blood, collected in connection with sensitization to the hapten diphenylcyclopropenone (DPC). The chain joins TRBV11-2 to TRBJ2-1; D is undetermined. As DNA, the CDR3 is TGTGCCAGCAGCTTAGAGGTTTGGTCCTACAATGAGCAGTTCTTC. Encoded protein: CASSLEVWSYNEQFF.